This T cell receptor beta chain derives from a study of beta chain features in type 1 diabetes (dated by TCRdb to 2016 to 2018). General notes on the study: Mean age, gender distribution, total cell number and subset yield were not different between patients and healthy donors. Across all samples, some 110,000,000 sorted cells were examined, and cell number per subset correlated strongly with RNA yield. The study compared the TCRB repertoires of sorted circulating CD4+ T cell subsets in recently diagnosed type 1 diabetes patients with those in matched healthy donors. Naive and central memory subsets were obtained from all 30 or so donors, but regulatory and stem cell-like memory subsets were isolated from only 8 patients and roughly eight healthy donors.

All of the isolated RNA was reverse transcribed with the High Capacity cDNA Reverse Transcription Kit, so expressed TCRB transcripts were sequenced. Deep immunoSEQ sequencing was applied to naive, central memory and regulatory T cell samples, giving an average of around 3.4 million total reads per sample. After sorted cells were lysed in RLT buffer, RNA was extracted with DNase-treated RNeasy Micro or Mini kits, with the choice depending on cell number. To prevent cross-contamination, each cell subset was processed individually, whereas patient and healthy donor samples were processed jointly. The immunoSEQ multiplex PCR was used to amplify TCRB sequences from cDNA, yielding 87-bp fragments that span the CDR3 region. The amplicons were sequenced using the Illumina HiSeq platform. In the paper's pipeline: Synthetic template baselines were used to correct PCR bias computationally, reads within Hamming distance 2 were collapsed, and singletons that could not be merged were discarded. Reads were aligned to IMGT to assign V, D and J genes, CDR3 length, and insertions or deletions at six rearrangement sites. Within each subset, clonotype counts were normalized to sorted cell number, after which true diversity and Gini coefficients were computed with the tcR R package. The overlap coefficient, calculated on TCRB nucleotide sequences, was used to measure repertoire sharing. Out-of-frame TCRB sequences from naive cells were analyzed to stand in for the pre-selection repertoire. Not all clones reach the TCRdb copy of this immuneACCESS table, which keeps in-frame sequences only. Checked studies attribute under half of the gap to unresolved V genes and leave the rest unexplained. For V, J and clone size, that table is used; D and trimming come from the DNA. This sample lists 200,000 to 250,000 clones; approximately 14% were detected once. Approximately 0.02% of the sample goes to the ten largest clones.

As for this clone: Its binding antigen is unknown. Within one base of it there is no much larger clone, and no base qualities were kept.

What the authors observed across the whole study: Sequencing cDNA rather than genomic DNA could over-represent highly expressing activated cells, although activation and CD3 levels did not differ between groups. At VDJ recombination sites, patients with type 1 diabetes made fewer insertions and deleted more nucleotides, a pattern implying thymic rearrangement abnormalities. Shorter templates might be favored by PCR, yet because patient and control samples were amplified and corrected together, any such skew would affect both groups equally. The naive, central memory and regulatory TCRB repertoires appeared to resemble one another more closely among patients than among healthy donors. A moderate but significant shortening of TCRB CDR3 length was observed in type 1 diabetes patients in all four CD4+ subsets. HLA sub-analyses involved small numbers of individuals, so any influence of HLA type on TCRB rearrangement remained unresolved.

For CDR1 and CDR2, the germline V gene lists MGHDK and SYGVNS. The germline V and J ends show losses of 5 bases and 3 bases respectively, and no gene match explains 3 bases of the junction. From the cysteine up to the phenylalanine, the CDR3 has a length of 14 residues. Kept here is only the CDR3 DNA, which spans 42 bases and is read in frame from base 1. Each donor gave one peripheral blood draw, averaging approximately 110 mL, which was collected into heparinised tubes. Using a panel that included CD45RO, CCR7, CD25, CD127, CD95 and CD27, naive, central memory, regulatory and stem cell-like memory CD4+ T cells were sorted on a BD FACSAria II. A purity above 98% was achieved for all sorted populations. PBMCs were isolated immediately by Lymphoprep density gradient centrifugation and stained directly without culture. So that batch effects would be minimized, each experiment stained and sorted samples in pairs, pairing one healthy donor with one patient.

The clonotype comes from a man between 25 and 39 years old with type 1 diabetes. The chain was built from TRBV25-1 and TRBJ1-3; TRBD1 aligns with 8 central bases. Sequences were obtained from naive CD4+ T cells from blood. The cell subset or site label on this specimen signifies: true naive CD4+ T cells. The CDR3 has the sequence CASSRQGLGNTIYF. DNA sequence: TGTGCCAGCAGTCGACAGGGGCTTGGAAACACCATATATTTT.